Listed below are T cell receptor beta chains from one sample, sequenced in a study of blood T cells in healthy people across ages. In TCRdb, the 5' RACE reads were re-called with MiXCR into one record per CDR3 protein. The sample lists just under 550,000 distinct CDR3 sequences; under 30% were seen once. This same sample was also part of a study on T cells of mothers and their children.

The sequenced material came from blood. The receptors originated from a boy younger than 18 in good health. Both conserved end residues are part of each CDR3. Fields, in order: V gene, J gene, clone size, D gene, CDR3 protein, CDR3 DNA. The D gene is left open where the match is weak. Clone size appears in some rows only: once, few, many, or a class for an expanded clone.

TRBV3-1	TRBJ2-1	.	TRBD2	CASRETSGGESSYNEQFF	TGTGCCAGCAGGGAGACTAGCGGGGGGGAGAGCTCCTACAATGAGCAGTTCTTC
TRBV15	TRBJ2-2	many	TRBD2	CATSTKGLADNTGELFF	TGTGCCACCAGCACCAAAGGACTAGCGGACAACACCGGGGAGCTGTTTTTT
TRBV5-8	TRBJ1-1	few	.	CARAGENTEAFF	TGTGCCAGAGCGGGGGAGAACACTGAAGCTTTCTTT
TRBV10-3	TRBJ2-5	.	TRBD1	CASGQHEETQYF	TGTGCCTCGGGACAGCACGAAGAGACCCAGTACTTC
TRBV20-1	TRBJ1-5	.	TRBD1	CSAGDSSNQPQHF	TGCAGTGCTGGGGACAGTAGCAATCAGCCCCAGCATTTT
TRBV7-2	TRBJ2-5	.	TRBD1	CASSSRKDRIQETQYF	TGTGCCAGCAGCTCAAGAAAGGACAGGATCCAAGAGACCCAGTACTTC
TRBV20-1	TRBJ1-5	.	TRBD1	CSTYGQGKSNQPQHF	TGCAGTACATACGGACAGGGCAAGAGCAATCAGCCCCAGCATTTT
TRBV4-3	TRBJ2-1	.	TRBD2	CASSQGTNGWYEQFF	TGCGCCAGCAGCCAGGGGACTAATGGGTGGTATGAGCAGTTCTTC
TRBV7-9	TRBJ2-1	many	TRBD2	CASSLGTSGRGNYNEQFF	TGTGCCAGCAGCTTAGGGACTAGCGGGAGGGGTAACTACAATGAGCAGTTCTTC
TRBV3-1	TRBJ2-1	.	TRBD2	CASSQAGAGGNNEQFF	TGTGCCAGCAGCCAAGCAGGAGCGGGAGGGAACAATGAGCAGTTCTTC
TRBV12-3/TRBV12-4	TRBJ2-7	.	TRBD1	CASRMTGPYEQYF	TGTGCCAGCAGGATGACAGGGCCCTACGAGCAGTACTTC
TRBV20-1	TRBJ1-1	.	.	CSAKIVNTEAFF	TGCAGTGCTAAGATCGTGAACACTGAAGCTTTCTTT
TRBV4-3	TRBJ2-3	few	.	CASSLSTRDFNTDTQYF	TGCGCCAGCAGCCTATCGACCCGGGACTTTAACACAGATACGCAGTATTTT
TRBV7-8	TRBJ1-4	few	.	CASSLLISKEKLFF	TGTGCCAGCAGCTTACTCATATCCAAGGAAAAACTGTTTTTT
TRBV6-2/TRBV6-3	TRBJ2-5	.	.	CASSYSSQQETQYF	TGTGCCAGCAGTTACTCCTCACAACAAGAGACCCAGTACTTC
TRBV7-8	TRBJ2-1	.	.	CASSLTQGGYNEQFF	TGTGCCAGCAGCTTAACGCAGGGCGGTTACAATGAGCAGTTCTTC
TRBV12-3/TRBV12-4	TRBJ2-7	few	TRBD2	CASSLGRGRSHEQYF	TGTGCCAGCAGTTTAGGGCGCGGGAGGAGTCACGAGCAGTACTTC
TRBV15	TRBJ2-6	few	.	CATSRGIGISGANVLTF	TGTGCCACCAGCAGAGGGATAGGGATTTCTGGGGCCAACGTCCTGACTTTC
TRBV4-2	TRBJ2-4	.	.	CASSQVSRMGRRFWNIQYF	TGTGCCAGCAGCCAAGTCTCCCGCATGGGACGAAGATTTTGGAACATTCAGTACTTC
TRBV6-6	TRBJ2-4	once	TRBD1	CASSRRDRAKNIQYF	TGTGCCAGCAGCCGACGGGACAGGGCTAAAAACATTCAGTACTTC
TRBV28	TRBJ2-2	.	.	CASRSAAGLGTGELFF	TGTGCCAGCAGATCTGCTGCGGGATTGGGCACCGGGGAGCTGTTTTTT
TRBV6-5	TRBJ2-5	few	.	CASSYRRTAYHQETQYF	TGTGCCAGCAGTTATCGAAGGACAGCGTACCACCAAGAGACCCAGTACTTC
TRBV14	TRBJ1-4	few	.	CASSQKGGTNEKLFF	TGTGCCAGCAGCCAAAAAGGGGGAACCAATGAAAAACTGTTTTTT
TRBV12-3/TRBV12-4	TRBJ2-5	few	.	CASSLDSKLGTQYF	TGTGCCAGCAGTTTAGACTCTAAGCTGGGGACCCAGTACTTC